This TCR beta chain appears in the sequencing data of a study of siplizumab effects on memory and regulatory T cells. Findings of the study overall: The study found naive T cells seemingly more diverse than memory cells and seemingly major alloresponse contributors. Alloreactive sequences whose origin lay in unstimulated CD4+ memory cells were significantly reduced by siplizumab. Mappable CD4+ clones that were alloreactive averaged 68.8% Treg-derived with siplizumab versus approximately 25% in controls.

This clone was observed a single time. Antigen unknown. This table comes from immunoSEQ multiplex PCR, and its TCRdb copy is limited to in-frame clones, with some not included. The profile shows 50,000 or so clones, about 97% of them singletons. The CDR3 spans 19 residues. The chain employs TRBV21-1 and TRBJ2-1; the DNA was not used to check the table's D call, TRBD2. TRBV21-1 is a documented pseudogene. Sequencing was done on a sample of naive CD4+ T cells sorted from blood. The TCR originated in a human donor in good health. CDR3 region: CASSSKLPAGSGSYNEQFF. DNA for the CDR3: TGTGCCAGCAGCAGTAAACTGCCTGCGGGAAGTGGGTCCTACAATGAGCAGTTCTTC.